The T cell receptor beta chain under discussion was sequenced for a study of blood T cell repertoires in COVID-19. Across the whole study: From T cells, B-cell-depleted T cells, or PBMCs came the material, which was cDNA or gDNA.

TCRdb's copy holds only in-frame clones and misses some; the assay was immunoSEQ multiplex PCR. The sample lists more than 95,000 clones; roughly 76% were seen once. As to this clone: The sample holds other DNA sequences that translate to the same CDR3.

Germline CDR1 is LNHDA and CDR2 is SQIVND (reference sequence). The CDR3 totals 15 residues. The junction had 2 bases not matched to a gene; V was cut back by 3 bases and J by 0 bases. This TCR was recovered from a woman in her 70s with acute or convalescent COVID-19. The gene calls are TRBV19 and TRBJ1-2, with TRBD1 identical over 9 bases. The source material was peripheral blood. In DNA, the CDR3 is TGTGCCAGTAGTATGGGACAGGGCGCTAACTATGGCTACACCTTC. Translated: CASSMGQGANYGYTF.